The source of this T cell receptor beta chain is a study of preoperative IRX-2 immunotherapy in early breast cancer. Some clones are missing from TCRdb's copy, which holds only in-frame ones; the method was immunoSEQ multiplex PCR. The table shows some 30,000 clones, with 89% occurring only once. Treatment defined: preoperative locoregional IRX-2 cytokine immunotherapy. Samples came from a phase Ib trial of preoperative locoregional IRX-2 cytokine immunotherapy. V was shortened by 3 bases and J by 0 bases, with 12 bases between the two germline ends. The CDR3 has 15 amino acids. Germline assignment: CDR1 GTSNPN and CDR2 SVGIG (reference sequence).

The source is a human donor with breast cancer. The input for sequencing was tumor tissue, taken after IRX-2 immunotherapy. The chain recombines TRBV30 with TRBJ2-1; no definite D call. The CDR3 protein is CAWRTLPSSYNEQFF. DNA for the CDR3: TGTGCCTGGAGGACTTTACCTAGCTCCTACAATGAGCAGTTCTTC.